This T cell receptor (beta chain) was profiled in a study of memory CD4+ T cells and cytomegalovirus serostatus. At the level of the study: This sample comes from healthy Belgian adults, fewer than ten CMV seropositive, 20 to 25 seronegative.

Details on this clone: Antigen: not known.

After removal of 6 bases from V and 4 bases from J, the junction contained 8 bases not matched to a gene. Germline CDR1 is SNHLY and CDR2 is FYNNEI. CDR3 length equals 15 residues. Single viable CD3+CD4+CD8-CD45RO+ cells were sorted as the memory CD4+ T cells. CD4+ T cells were isolated by positive magnetic selection. Points from the study as a whole: Suggested: most of the CMV-linked TCR signature lies in CD4+ memory cells.

Libraries were prepared by immunoSEQ multiplex PCR; TCRdb keeps only in-frame clonotypes and omits some of them. The sample gives about 61,000 clones, about 81% of which show up once; 0.88% is in the top ten. The V call is TRBV2, the J call TRBJ2-3; 9 positions agree with TRBD2. This TCR came from an adult in good health and CMV-seronegative. The sequencing input was memory CD4+ T cells from blood. The CDR3 region has the DNA TGTGCCAGCAGGAGACTAGCGGAGGGGGCAGATACGCAGTATTTT. This sequence encodes CASRRLAEGADTQYF.